This TCR beta chain derives from a study of T cell responses to AZD1222 COVID-19 vaccine. Turning to the study itself: Samples with a second dose at about 4 or about 12 weeks were pooled together. Findings and caveats of the study: CD4 TCRs covered the whole spike, strongest at regions 160-218 and 743-854. Clonal diversity may have been underestimated in mostly white British donors. With two AZD1222 doses given, Spike-specific TCR breadth and depth both rose.

The protocol was immunoSEQ multiplex PCR, while the TCRdb copy is restricted to in-frame clones and leaves out a portion. The sample gives 95,000 to 110,000 clones, roughly 92% of which show up once; roughly 5% is in the top ten. CDR1 is SGHTA, CDR2 FQGNSA, per germline. Trimming pared 5 bases from V and 5 bases from J, leaving 21 bases between. CDR3 length: 16 residues. A note on this clone: Its antigen is still unknown.

This chain uses TRBV7-2 with TRBJ2-5; D ambiguous. Specimen: peripheral blood, collected on day 0 of AZD1222 vaccination. This sequence was found in an adult in good health. In nucleotides, the CDR3 is TGTGCCAGCAGCGACCCTTTCCCCCTGCGAGGCGAGACCCAGTACTTC. It codes for CASSDPFPLRGETQYF.